A single sample gave rise to the 22 T cell receptor beta chains below, sequenced in a study of vaccination and CD4 T cells after COVID-19. Treatment noted: approximately nine-day PBMC culture with coronavirus spike peptide pools or control peptides (ViraFEST assay). Oncomine TCR Beta short-read sequencing was applied to DNA from cultured CD4+ T cells. A single record per CDR3 protein comes from TCRdb applying MiXCR to the PCR reads. The sample lists more than 20,000 distinct CDR3 sequences; 70% were seen once. These receptors lack a known antigen. The sample consisted of CD4+ T cells from blood, cultured in vitro. The receptor set was obtained from a human donor who had recovered from COVID-19.

This chain joins TRBV6-1 and TRBJ2-7; 8 nucleotides align to TRBD2. CDR3 size: 15 residues. J was trimmed by 2 bases and V by 5 bases; bases with no gene match: 8. Germline values: CDR1 MNHNS, CDR2 SASEGT. CDR3 protein: CASSRRTGGTYEQYF. Written as DNA, the CDR3 is TGTGCCAGCAGTCGACGAACGGGAGGGACCTACGAGCAGTACTTC.

This sequence joins TRBV7-2 and TRBJ2-1, with 8 bases that match TRBD2. The CDR3 loop spans 16 amino acids. CDR1 is SGHTA, CDR2 FQGNSA, per germline. J lost 3 bases, V lost 3 bases, and 7 bases had no gene match. CDR3 DNA: TGTGCCAGCAGCTTGAGCGGGAGTCTAGGCTACAATGAGCAGTTCTTC. Translation gives CASSLSGSLGYNEQFF.

The V and J genes are TRBV5-1 and TRBJ1-3; 7 bases agree with TRBD1. Germline CDR1 SGHRS, CDR2 YFSETQ. This CDR3 has 15 amino acids. The ends lost 4 bases at V and 2 bases at J; junction bases unmatched: 6. DNA of the CDR3: TGCGCCAGCAGCGCCCAGGGGGACCCTGGAAACACCATATATTTT. Translating gives CASSAQGDPGNTIYF.

This clonotype came up a few times. The chain joins TRBV6-1 to TRBJ1-2; D might be TRBD1 (5 bases). CDR1 MNHNS and CDR2 SASEGT come from the germline V gene. The CDR3 loop spans 15 amino acids. The V end was cut by 6 bases, the J end by 3 bases, with 17 bases between. CDR3 DNA: TGTGCCAGCAGACCACCGGCAGGGACGCACTATGGCTACACCTTC. This sequence encodes CASRPPAGTHYGYTF.

V usage is TRBV7-9 and J usage is TRBJ2-7; 9 bases line up with TRBD1. Germline lookup yields CDR1 SEHNR and CDR2 FQNEAQ (reference sequence). The V gene end was trimmed by 5 bases and the J gene end by 2 bases; junction bases not matched to a gene: 10. This CDR3 is built from 16 residues. The CDR3 DNA is TGTGCCAGCAGCCCAACTCTAGGGACAGGGACCTACGAGCAGTACTTC. This encodes CASSPTLGTGTYEQYF.

The chain combines TRBV27 with TRBJ1-1; no reliable D call. Germline V CDR1 and CDR2: MNHEY, SMNVEV (reference sequence). V lost 6 bases and J lost 7, with 9 bases in between. The CDR3 runs 11 residues. The CDR3 reads CASRVGLEAFF. The CDR3 DNA reads as TGTGCCAGCAGGGTGGGCCTTGAAGCTTTCTTT.

This chain connects TRBV7-2 to TRBJ2-5, with 11 bases fitting TRBD2. V was pared by 0 bases and J by 5 bases, with 14 bases of the junction left unmatched. Germline CDR1 and CDR2: SGHTA and FQGNSA. CDR3 size: 19 residues. CDR3 nucleotide sequence: TGTGCCAGCAGCTTAGCGAGGAAACTAGCGGGAGCTGGAGGGGAGACCCAGTACTTC. Translation: CASSLARKLAGAGGETQYF.

V is TRBV6-1 and J is TRBJ1-2; D may be TRBD1 (5 bases). From germline, CDR1 is MNHNS and CDR2 SASEGT. The V end lost 6 bases, the J end lost 0 bases, and 23 bases lay between the germline ends. The CDR3 totals 18 residues. In DNA, the CDR3 is TGTGCCAGCAGCAAGCAAATCGGGACCTCTCGGACTAACTATGGCTACACCTTC. Its protein is CASSKQIGTSRTNYGYTF.

CDR3 amino acids: CASENRGGRTDTQYF. Written as DNA, the CDR3 is TGTGCCAGCGAAAACCGTGGGGGCCGCACAGATACGCAGTATTTT. This rearrangement joins TRBV27 to TRBJ2-3; weak D call: TRBD1 (6 bases). This CDR3 spans 15 amino acids. The V gene lost 8 bases and the J gene lost 1 base, with 16 bases spanning the gap. Per the germline V gene, CDR1 is MNHEY and CDR2 is SMNVEV (reference sequence).

This chain connects TRBV30 to TRBJ1-2; D unresolved. CDR1 and CDR2 from the germline V gene are GTSNPN and SVGIG (reference sequence). The CDR3 is 12 amino acids. V lost 1 base to trimming and J lost 0 bases, with 3 bases between them. Here the CDR3 DNA reads TGTGCCTGGAGTGCCTCTAACTATGGCTACACCTTC. Residues: CAWSASNYGYTF.

This clonotype was recorded only once. A junction boundary mismatches the germline segment, possibly from a read error. V is TRBV7-7 and J is TRBJ1-4, with a weak D call TRBD1 (5 bases). The CDR3 totals 14 residues. Germline V gives CDR1 SSHAT, CDR2 FNYEAQ (reference sequence). CDR3 nucleotides: TGTGCTAGCAGCTTACCAGGGCCTAATGAAAAACTGTTTTTT. Translated, it gives CASSLPGPNEKLFF. Drawing the rest from reference TRBV7-7 and TRBJ1-4, the complete variable domain is GAGVSQSPRYKVTKRGQDVTLRCDPISSHATLYWYQQALGQGPEFLTYFNYEAQPDKSGLPSDRFSAERPEGSISTLTIQRTEQRDSAMYRCASSLPGPNEKLFFGSGTQLSVL.

This chain connects TRBV20-1 to TRBJ2-2, with a tentative D call TRBD1 (5 bases). CDR3 length: 16 residues. The ends were cut back, 2 bases at V and 1 base at J, with 14 bases in the middle. CDR1 and CDR2 (germline): DFQATT, SNEGSKA (reference sequence). This chain's CDR3 is CSARRLRTLNTGELFF. The CDR3 DNA sequence: TGCAGTGCTAGACGTTTACGGACATTGAACACCGGGGAGCTGTTTTTT.

The V call is TRBV28, the J call TRBJ1-2, with a weak D call TRBD1 (5 bases). The V end lost 3 bases, the J end lost 8 bases, and 10 bases lay between the germline ends. Germline CDR1 reads MDHEN; CDR2 reads SYDVKM. The CDR3 is 12 residues long. The CDR3 loop reads CASSFPGRGYTF. The CDR3 nucleotides are TGTGCCAGCAGTTTTCCAGGGCGCGGCTACACCTTC.

This clonotype was counted a few times. The chain combines TRBV27 with TRBJ2-7, with D maybe TRBD2 (6 bases). V dropped 8 bases and J dropped 7 bases, with 18 bases sitting between them. This CDR3 region has 13 residues. Per germline, CDR1 MNHEY and CDR2 SMNVEV (reference sequence). The CDR3 reads CASWGLPLREQYF. The CDR3 DNA sequence: TGTGCCAGCTGGGGACTTCCGTTGAGGGAGCAGTACTTC.

The V gene is TRBV6-1, the J gene TRBJ1-2, with 7 bases that match TRBD1. V was pared by 6 bases and J by 2 bases, with 15 bases of the junction left unmatched. This CDR3 has 17 amino acids. Germline CDR1 and CDR2: MNHNS and SASEGT. CDR3 protein: CASSLNPEGQQNYGYTF. DNA for the CDR3: TGTGCCAGCAGCCTTAATCCTGAGGGACAGCAGAACTATGGCTACACCTTC.

V and J are TRBV21-1 and TRBJ2-5; TRBD2, the table's D call, was not compared with the DNA. TRBV21-1 is a pseudogene. The CDR3 is 14 amino acids. CDR3 DNA sequence: TGTGCCAGCAGCAAAGGGGCCTTCCAAGAGACCCAGTACTTC. Its protein product is CASSKGAFQETQYF.

The chain uses TRBV28 and TRBJ1-2; D not certain. V was shortened by 7 bases and J by 8 bases, with 20 bases between the two germline ends. Germline V gene lookup returns CDR1 MDHEN and CDR2 SYDVKM. CDR3 length equals 14 residues. CDR3 coding DNA: TGTGCCAGCACTACCTCCCGGGGAATCAGCGGCTACACCTTC. Amino acid sequence: CASTTSRGISGYTF.

CDR3 in DNA: TGTGCCAGCAGCCTGGGGACAGCAAATCAGCCCCAGCATTTT. Translated: CASSLGTANQPQHF. The chain couples TRBV5-6 to TRBJ1-5; 7 bases are shared with TRBD1. From germline, CDR1 is SGHDT and CDR2 YYEEEE. This CDR3 contains 14 residues. V lost 4 bases and J lost 4; bases outside the gene matches: 5. The variable domain in full, completed from reference TRBV5-6 and TRBJ1-5, reads DAGVTQSPTHLIKTRGQQVTLRCSPKSGHDTVSWYQQALGQGPQFIFQYYEEEERQRGNFPDRFSGHQFPNYSSELNVNALLLGDSALYLCASSLGTANQPQHFGDGTRLSIL.

This clonotype was counted between two and nine times. The chain links TRBV6-1 to TRBJ1-2; 12 positions agree with TRBD1. Unmatched junction bases numbered 12, after V lost 5 bases and J lost 5 bases. This CDR3 region has 17 residues. CDR1 and CDR2 from the germline V gene are MNHNS and SASEGT. CDR3 loop: CASSPQGTGGRRYGYTF. In nucleotides, the CDR3 is TGTGCCAGCAGTCCACAGGGGACAGGGGGCCGTCGGTATGGCTACACCTTC.

This clonotype was recorded a few times. The rearrangement links TRBV12-5 to TRBJ1-5, with TRBD1 matching over 7 bases. CDR3 length equals 19 residues. Trimming took 0 bases from V and 9 from J; bases not matched to a gene: 20. Per the germline V gene, CDR1 is LGHNT and CDR2 is FRNRAP. DNA of the CDR3: TGTGCTAGTGGTTTGGTCAAGGACAGGCGGCCCAGGAGGTCGCTGCCCCAGCATTTT. It yields the protein CASGLVKDRRPRRSLPQHF.

The chain is built from TRBV19 and TRBJ1-1; 9 bases map to TRBD1. The CDR3 has 14 residues. With 5 bases clipped from V and 5 bases from J, the junction kept 6 bases outside the gene matches. Germline assignment: CDR1 LNHDA and CDR2 SQIVND (reference sequence). The CDR3 region is CASSQDRGGTEAFF. The CDR3 bases are TGTGCCAGTAGTCAGGACAGGGGAGGTACTGAAGCTTTCTTT.

The chain employs TRBV20-1 and TRBJ1-1; 8 bases line up with TRBD1. The CDR3 runs 17 residues. Germline V CDR1 and CDR2: DFQATT, SNEGSKA (reference sequence). The junction had 13 bases not matched to a gene; V was cut back by 1 base and J by 3 bases. CDR3 amino acids: CSARGVETGGDHTEAFF. Written as DNA, the CDR3 is TGCAGTGCTAGAGGGGTAGAAACAGGGGGAGATCACACTGAAGCTTTCTTT.